The 22 T cell receptor beta chains in this list originate from one sample, sequenced in a study of blood T cells in healthy people across ages. It was with a sample-barcoded 5' primer and a J-beta primer mix that a second PCR of roughly 7 to 12 cycles was run. Each CDR3 protein gets one entry after TCRdb re-called the 5' RACE reads with MiXCR. The sample yields roughly 800,000 distinct CDR3 sequences, around a quarter seen once. The same data also contributed to another study, on T cells of mothers and their children.

Input material: blood. Source of these receptors: a boy aged 5-17 years in good health.

This clonotype was picked up a small number of times. V gene TRBV7-9 combines with J gene TRBJ2-3; no firm D call. Deletions cut 3 bases from V and 5 bases from J, with 12 bases between. Germline CDR1 is SEHNR and CDR2 is FQNEAQ (reference sequence). The CDR3 runs 14 residues. This chain's CDR3 is CASSFGGLGDTQYF. The CDR3 nucleotides read TGTGCCAGCAGCTTTGGTGGCTTAGGAGATACGCAGTATTTT.

This chain joins TRBV5-1 and TRBJ2-1, with 10 positions matching TRBD2. Germline values: CDR1 SGHRS, CDR2 YFSETQ. The CDR3 runs to 15 residues. The ends lost 4 bases at V and 8 bases at J; junction bases unmatched: 9. CDR3 in amino acids: CASSVSGTSAHEQFF. The CDR3 bases are TGCGCCAGCAGCGTCTCCGGGACTAGCGCCCATGAGCAGTTCTTC. Full variable domain (rest looked up from reference TRBV5-1 and TRBJ2-1): KAGVTQTPRYLIKTRGQQVTLSCSPISGHRSVSWYQQTPGQGLQFLFEYFSETQRNKGNFPGRFSGRQFSNSRSEMNVSTLELGDSALYLCASSVSGTSAHEQFFGPGTRLTVL.

Points on this clonotype: One end of the junction is discordant with germline, which a read error may explain. The V and J genes are TRBV29-1 and TRBJ1-1; a weak D match, TRBD1 (6 bases). This CDR3 has 13 amino acids. Germline V gene lookup returns CDR1 SQVTM and CDR2 ANQGSEA. The CDR3 sequence is CTGGVGAGSEAFF. CDR3 DNA sequence: TGTACCGGGGGAGTGGGGGCAGGATCTGAAGCTTTCTTT.

In its sample, this clonotype was seen a few times. The chain recombines TRBV27 with TRBJ2-1, with TRBD1 matching 8 bases. The CDR3 runs to 15 residues. Germline-derived CDR1 and CDR2 are MNHEY and SMNVEV (reference sequence). V shed 3 bases and J 7 bases; nucleotides not matched to a gene: 8. The CDR3 sequence: CASSFTGQATNEQFF. CDR3 DNA: TGTGCCAGCAGTTTTACGGGACAGGCCACGAATGAGCAGTTCTTC.

This clonotype was counted many times. The chain links TRBV7-9 to TRBJ2-7; D ambiguous. V lost 5 bases and J 0 bases, leaving 5 bases between the germline ends. The CDR3 is made up of 12 amino acids. Germline assignment: CDR1 SEHNR and CDR2 FQNEAQ (reference sequence). CDR3 nucleotide sequence: TGTGCCAGCAGCCCGACCTCCTACGAGCAGTACTTC. As protein: CASSPTSYEQYF.

V and J are TRBV5-6 and TRBJ2-2; the match to TRBD1 covers 9 bases. Germline V gene data show CDR1 as SGHDT and CDR2 as YYEEEE. This CDR3 contains 16 residues. Trimming at V came to 1 base and at J to 5 bases, leaving 6 bases not matched to a gene. The CDR3 spells CASSLPQGARTGELFF. DNA for the CDR3: TGTGCCAGCAGCTTGCCACAGGGGGCAAGGACCGGGGAGCTGTTTTTT.

J is TRBJ2-7 and V is TRBV3-1; the match to TRBD1 covers 8 bases. Germline lookup yields CDR1 LGHDT and CDR2 YNNKEL (reference sequence). Trimming took 8 bases from V and 3 from J; bases not matched to a gene: 6. CDR3 length: 13 residues. As DNA, the CDR3 is TGTGCCAGCGGCCTACAGGGGGGCTACGAGCAGTACTTC. Amino acid sequence: CASGLQGGYEQYF.

This sequence joins TRBV20-1 and TRBJ2-5; possible D gene TRBD1, 5 bases. CDR3 length: 13 amino acids. Germline-derived CDR1 and CDR2 are DFQATT and SNEGSKA (reference sequence). The V and J ends lost 4 bases and 2 bases respectively, with 11 bases between them. CDR3 in amino acids: CSAMTVLQETQYF. The CDR3 DNA sequence: TGCAGTGCTATGACAGTTTTACAAGAGACCCAGTACTTC.

CDR3 in amino acids: CASSLSSVNPYEQYF. The CDR3 DNA reads TGCGCCAGCAGCTTATCTAGCGTCAATCCTTACGAGCAGTACTTC. The chain links TRBV5-1 to TRBJ2-7; D is possibly TRBD2 (6 bases). Trimming cost V 2 bases and J 4 bases, with 16 bases left between them. The CDR3 runs to 15 residues. Germline CDR1 and CDR2: SGHRS and YFSETQ.

This chain uses TRBV20-1 with TRBJ2-3; D is uncertain. CDR3 size: 12 residues. Germline V gene sequence: CDR1 DFQATT, CDR2 SNEGSKA (reference sequence). The V end lost 3 bases, the J end lost 4 bases, and 8 bases lay between the germline ends. The CDR3 DNA follows: TGCAGTGCTAGTGACTCAGCAGATACGCAGTATTTT. Protein: CSASDSADTQYF.

This clonotype was recorded a few times. V and J are TRBV5-1 and TRBJ2-3; D is perhaps TRBD2 (6 bases). From germline, CDR1 is SGHRS and CDR2 YFSETQ. The CDR3 length is 16 residues. V gave up 1 base and J gave up 0 bases, with 12 bases separating them. Here the CDR3 DNA reads TGCGCCAGCAGCTTGTGGGGGACTCCTAGCACAGATACGCAGTATTTT. This codes for CASSLWGTPSTDTQYF.

The chain links TRBV6-1 to TRBJ2-3, with 15 nucleotides matching TRBD2. Germline trimming cut 7 bases from V and 2 bases from J; bases unmatched to any gene: 13. Germline V lookup: CDR1 MNHNS, CDR2 SASEGT. The CDR3 is 19 amino acids. The CDR3 spells CASTKQGLAGGYHTDTQYF. The CDR3 coding sequence is TGTGCCAGCACCAAACAGGGACTAGCGGGGGGATACCACACAGATACGCAGTATTTT.

This clonotype was seen more than once but under ten times. The V and J genes are TRBV27 and TRBJ2-5; TRBD2 aligns across 8 bases. This CDR3 has 15 amino acids. CDR1 MNHEY and CDR2 SMNVEV come from the germline V gene (reference sequence). V lost 6 bases to trimming and J lost 1 base; unmatched junction nucleotides: 7. The CDR3 loop is CASSVAGWVQETQYF. The CDR3 nucleotides are TGTGCCAGCAGCGTAGCGGGGTGGGTCCAAGAGACCCAGTACTTC.

The chain couples TRBV4-1 to TRBJ2-3; D may correspond to TRBD1 or TRBD2 (6 bases each). The V gene's germline CDR1 is MGHRA and CDR2 YSYEKL. The CDR3 spans 15 residues. The germline V and J ends were trimmed by 4 bases and 0 bases, with 11 bases remaining between them. CDR3 coding DNA: TGCGCCAGCAGCCGGGGGGCGGTTAGCACAGATACGCAGTATTTT. This encodes CASSRGAVSTDTQYF.

In this sample, this clonotype turned up many times. The chain employs TRBV29-1 and TRBJ2-7; TRBD1 agrees at 7 bases. Germline values: CDR1 SQVTM, CDR2 ANQGSEA. The CDR3 is made up of 14 amino acids. V lost 7 bases, J lost 0 bases, and 9 bases stayed unmatched. CDR3 coding DNA: TGCAGCGCCTATACGACAGGGCGCTCCTACGAGCAGTACTTC. This encodes CSAYTTGRSYEQYF.

This sequence joins TRBV7-9 and TRBJ2-5; D unclear. V shed 2 bases and J shed 3 bases, with 13 bases lying between them. Germline V gives CDR1 SEHNR, CDR2 FQNEAQ (reference sequence). The CDR3 has 15 amino acids. The CDR3 nucleotides are TGTGCCAGCAGCTTAAGCCGGACCGTCAAAGAGACCCAGTACTTC. The encoded protein is CASSLSRTVKETQYF.

This clonotype appeared a few times. The J gene is TRBJ1-1, the V gene TRBV18, with D possibly being TRBD1 (6 bases). The length of the CDR3 is 16 residues. V was clipped by 1 base and J by 0 bases, with 12 bases between them. Germline values: CDR1 KGHSH, CDR2 LQKENI. The CDR3 DNA sequence: TGTGCCAGCTCACCACAAACAGGGACCATGAACACTGAAGCTTTCTTT. The encoded protein is CASSPQTGTMNTEAFF.

This clonotype has more than one count but fewer than ten. The rearrangement links TRBV20-1 to TRBJ2-7, with 8 nucleotides matching TRBD2. Germline CDR1 is DFQATT and CDR2 is SNEGSKA (reference sequence). Trimming took 3 bases from V and 3 from J; bases not matched to a gene: 4. This CDR3 comprises 13 residues. This CDR3 reads CSASGGAFYEQYF. For the CDR3, the DNA is TGCAGTGCTAGCGGGGGGGCCTTCTACGAGCAGTACTTC.

This sequence joins TRBV20-1 and TRBJ2-7, with D uncertain. There are 13 residues in the CDR3. Germline V gene lookup returns CDR1 DFQATT and CDR2 SNEGSKA (reference sequence). Trimming shortened V by 5 bases and J by 3 bases, and 14 bases separated the two germline ends. The CDR3 is CSAGPPGGYEQYF. The CDR3 bases are TGCAGTGCTGGCCCACCGGGCGGCTACGAGCAGTACTTC.

Only a few counts were recorded for this clonotype. The chain uses TRBV6-5 and TRBJ1-5; weak D call: TRBD1 (6 bases). The V and J ends lost 4 bases and 9 bases respectively, with 16 bases between them. The CDR3 sequence is 14 residues long. CDR1 is MNHEY, CDR2 SVGAGI, per germline. Here the CDR3 DNA reads TGTGCCAGCAGTTCCCGGGACATCGCTAGGCCCCAGCATTTT. Protein sequence: CASSSRDIARPQHF.

The chain joins TRBV4-2 to TRBJ2-6, with D possibly being TRBD1 (5 bases). This CDR3 has 15 residues. The germline V and J ends were trimmed by 2 bases and 4 bases, with 9 bases remaining between them. The germline V gene encodes CDR1 LGHNA and CDR2 YNFKEQ. CDR3 sequence reads: CASSQKGAGANVLTF. The CDR3 DNA follows: TGTGCCAGCAGCCAAAAAGGGGCCGGGGCCAACGTCCTGACTTTC.

This clonotype showed up just a few times. The chain carries TRBV12-3 or TRBV12-4 and TRBJ2-3; the match to TRBD1 covers 9 bases. The CDR3 consists of 15 residues. Losses at the gene ends were 6 bases for V and 6 bases for J; bases not matched to a gene: 10. CDR3 sequence reads: CASSFGQGFWDTQYF. DNA for the CDR3: TGTGCCAGCAGCTTTGGACAGGGGTTTTGGGATACGCAGTATTTT.